This entry features one T cell receptor beta chain sequence. The target antigen is unknown. Germline CDR1 is SEHNR and CDR2 is FQNEAQ (reference sequence). This CDR3 comprises 16 residues. V lost 4 bases and J lost 6; bases outside the gene matches: 14. The data derive from a study of shared clonotypes between healthy human individuals. Study observations and caveats: The donor pool, a small one, limited the genetic and exposure-history diversity represented.

Only CD45RO-negative cells positively selected for CCR7 counted as naive CD8 cells, so terminally differentiated effector memory CD45RA+ cells were excluded. Repertoires were generated with immunoSEQ multiplex PCR, while TCRdb's copy carries only in-frame clones and drops some. The sample has 800,000 to 950,000 clones, 90% to 98% seen once. V and J are TRBV7-9 and TRBJ2-7, with 8 bases identical to TRBD1. The clonotype comes from a man aged 30-40 years in good health. The material sequenced was naive CD8+ T cells sorted from blood. DNA for the CDR3: TGTGCCAGCAGCTCCCCCTCCGGGACAGGCTCTTTCGAGCAGTACTTC. The encoded protein is CASSSPSGTGSFEQYF.